Below are 11 T cell receptor beta chains sequenced from a single sample in a study of cytomegalovirus exposure and HLA in healthy donors. PCR used 60 Vbeta primers and 13 Jbeta primers. TCRdb's table, derived via immunoSEQ multiplex PCR, lists solely in-frame clones and lacks some. Altogether about 15,000 clones are present, 63% being singletons, with the ten largest covering roughly 18%. The specimen was PBMCs. Receptor source: a woman in her forties or fifties in good health and CMV-seropositive.

This chain connects TRBV6-5 to TRBJ1-2; 7 nucleotides align to TRBD1. CDR1 is MNHEY and CDR2 is SVGAGI in the germline V gene. V lost 4 bases, J lost 2 bases, and 1 base stayed unmatched. CDR3 length: 13 residues. The DNA of the CDR3 is TGTGCCAGCAGTTCGACAGGGAACTATGGCTACACCTTC. Translated: CASSSTGNYGYTF.

This clone was seen only a few times. J is TRBJ1-5 and V is TRBV19, with unresolved D. V was trimmed by 8 bases and J by 6 bases, leaving 11 bases between them. The CDR3 length is 12 residues. CDR1 is LNHDA and CDR2 is SQIVND in the germline V gene (reference sequence). The CDR3 is CASRRYPQPQHF. In nucleotides, the CDR3 is TGTGCCAGTCGGAGGTACCCTCAGCCCCAGCATTTT.

The rearrangement uses TRBV29-1 and TRBJ1-4, with D unresolved. CDR1 SQVTM and CDR2 ANQGSEA come from the germline V gene. Trimming cost V 7 bases and J 2 bases, with 5 bases left between them. This CDR3 comprises 11 residues. The CDR3 loop is CSARTNEKLFF. DNA for the CDR3: TGCAGCGCCAGGACTAATGAAAAACTGTTTTTT.

The V gene is TRBV6-4, the J gene TRBJ2-3, with 8 bases matching TRBD2. CDR1 is MRHNA, CDR2 SNTAGT, per germline. The CDR3 spans 15 residues. Trimming at V came to 6 bases and at J to 4 bases, leaving 9 bases not matched to a gene. CDR3 DNA: TGTGCCAGCAGCCCCCTCGCGGGAGGACCAGATACGCAGTATTTT. Encoded protein: CASSPLAGGPDTQYF.

J is TRBJ2-7 and V is TRBV6-1; 8 nucleotides match TRBD1. The CDR3 totals 14 residues. CDR1 and CDR2 from the germline V gene are MNHNS and SASEGT. Losses at the gene ends were 6 bases for V and 5 bases for J; bases not matched to a gene: 9. CDR3 region: CASRLDRVLDEQYF. The CDR3 bases are TGTGCCAGCAGATTGGACAGGGTCTTGGACGAGCAGTACTTC.

Only one count was recorded for this clone. The V and J genes are TRBV6-5 and TRBJ2-7; D unclear. Germline CDR1 is MNHEY and CDR2 is SVGAGI. Trimming cost V 0 bases and J 3 bases, with 9 bases left between them. The CDR3 length is 14 residues. CDR3 in amino acids: CASSYSINNYEQYF. CDR3 coding DNA: TGTGCCAGCAGTTACTCGATCAACAACTACGAGCAGTACTTC.

J is TRBJ1-1 and V is TRBV10-3; TRBD1 matches 8 bases. The CDR3 spans 15 residues. The germline V gene encodes CDR1 ENHRY and CDR2 SYGVKD. V dropped 6 bases and J dropped 4; count of bases not matched to a gene: 10. The CDR3 loop reads CAIRKNGQGSTEAFF. CDR3 DNA: TGTGCCATCAGAAAAAATGGACAGGGAAGCACTGAAGCTTTCTTT.

This clone occurred a few times. This rearrangement joins TRBV4-2 to TRBJ2-6, with D maybe TRBD2 (5 bases). CDR3 length: 18 amino acids. Germline values: CDR1 LGHNA, CDR2 YNFKEQ. V lost 2 bases, J lost 4 bases, and 18 bases lay in between. CDR3 DNA sequence: TGTGCCAGCAGCCAATTGCTAGAGGGATCAACCGGGGCCAACGTCCTGACTTTC. Residues: CASSQLLEGSTGANVLTF.

This clone was seen a handful of times. The genes are TRBV5-6 and TRBJ2-1; TRBD2 might be the D (6 bases). CDR3 size: 12 residues. Germline CDR1 is SGHDT and CDR2 is YYEEEE. Trimming took 5 bases from V and 6 from J, leaving 9 bases between them. The CDR3 coding sequence is TGTGCCAGCAGGGGACTCTCCAATGAGCAGTTCTTC. Translating gives CASRGLSNEQFF.

The chain employs TRBV7-2 and TRBJ2-1; D perhaps matches TRBD2 (5 bases). Trimming shortened V by 0 bases and J by 9 bases, and 12 bases separated the two germline ends. Germline V CDR1 and CDR2: SGHTA, FQGNSA. The CDR3 is made up of 14 amino acids. This CDR3 reads CASSLAGDRGEQFF. CDR3 DNA: TGTGCCAGCAGCTTAGCGGGAGATCGTGGTGAGCAGTTCTTC.

The V and J genes are TRBV29-1 and TRBJ2-2, with 7 positions matching TRBD2. The germline CDR1 and CDR2 sequences are SQVTM and ANQGSEA. CDR3 length equals 12 residues. V gave up 7 bases and J gave up 7 bases; unmatched junction bases: 6. In nucleotides, the CDR3 is TGCAGCGGGGGGGAGGGAAACGGGGAGCTGTTTTTT. Amino acid sequence: CSGGEGNGELFF.